The 6 T cell receptor beta chains presented below share a single source sample, sequenced in a study of cytomegalovirus exposure and HLA in healthy donors. Clones were sequenced by immunoSEQ multiplex PCR, and TCRdb holds only the in-frame ones, with some missing. The sample shows about 160,000 clones, approximately 96% of them seen only once. Sequences were obtained from PBMCs. The source of these receptors is a woman under 30 in good health and CMV-seronegative.

The rearrangement uses TRBV19 and TRBJ2-7, with D tentatively TRBD2 (7 bases). CDR1 is LNHDA, CDR2 SQIVND, per germline (reference sequence). Trimming took off 6 bases at V and 6 bases at J, with 21 bases between the two ends. The CDR3 sequence is 15 residues long. The CDR3 nucleotides are TGTGCCAGTAGCCCCTCGCGGGGAAGGGGGGGCGAGCAGTACTTC. This codes for CASSPSRGRGGEQYF.

V usage is TRBV27 and J usage is TRBJ1-5, with 7 bases fitting TRBD1. The ends lost 3 bases at V and 6 bases at J; junction bases unmatched: 5. Germline assignment: CDR1 MNHEY and CDR2 SMNVEV (reference sequence). The CDR3 spans 14 residues. The CDR3 spells CASSLRQGGQPQHF. In DNA form, the CDR3 reads TGTGCCAGCAGTTTGAGACAGGGAGGTCAGCCCCAGCATTTT.

V is TRBV6-4 and J is TRBJ2-3; D is perhaps TRBD2 (6 bases). The germline gives CDR1 MRHNA, CDR2 SNTAGT. The CDR3 spans 13 residues. V was clipped by 6 bases and J by 4 bases, with 11 bases between them. Here the CDR3 DNA reads TGTGCCAGCAGCAAGGGACTTTCAGATACGCAGTATTTT. Translation gives CASSKGLSDTQYF.

The chain couples TRBV4-2 to TRBJ1-2; D ambiguous. In germline, CDR1 is LGHNA, CDR2 YNFKEQ. V gave up 4 bases and J gave up 3 bases, with 12 bases separating them. This CDR3 comprises 14 residues. CDR3 in DNA: TGTGCCAGCAGCCCGCCGTTGGCGGACTATGGCTACACCTTC. Encoded protein: CASSPPLADYGYTF.

This chain uses TRBV6-5 with TRBJ2-7; D possibly corresponds to TRBD2 (5 bases). V was cut by 6 bases and J by 2 bases, with 14 bases left in between. Germline V CDR1 and CDR2: MNHEY, SVGAGI. The CDR3 has 14 residues. CDR3 loop: CASSGIAAAYEQYF. As DNA, the CDR3 is TGTGCCAGCAGCGGAATAGCAGCGGCCTACGAGCAGTACTTC.

The chain combines TRBV29-1 with TRBJ1-1; 8 nucleotides agree with TRBD1. Germline lookup yields CDR1 SQVTM and CDR2 ANQGSEA. Trimming removed 2 bases from V and 1 base from J; junction bases left unmatched: 12. This CDR3 has 17 residues. In nucleotides, the CDR3 is TGCAGCGTTGAAATCGAATTGGGACAGGTCGAGAACACTGAAGCTTTCTTT. Translated, it gives CSVEIELGQVENTEAFF.